This entry is about one T cell receptor (beta chain). This entry comes from a study of CD8 T cells in Susac syndrome. Random-hexamer reverse transcription was applied to about 0.45 to 1 ug RNA. TCRdb independently ran MiXCR on the immunoSEQ multiplex PCR reads; one entry per CDR3 protein. The sample holds roughly 80,000 distinct CDR3 sequences, roughly 94% seen once. The patients with Susac syndrome satisfied recently defined diagnostic criteria for either definite or probable disease. V dropped 2 bases and J dropped 5 bases, with 10 bases sitting between them. The CDR3 is 13 residues long. Germline CDR1 reads SGHVS; CDR2 reads FNYEAQ.

This TCR was sampled from a human donor with Susac syndrome. V is TRBV7-6 and J is TRBJ2-7; D is possibly TRBD1 (6 bases). Sequencing input: CD8+ T cells from PBMCs. The CDR3 nucleotides are TGTGCCAGCAGCTTAACAGGGTTTAACGAGCAGTACTTC. Protein product: CASSLTGFNEQYF.